This T cell receptor beta chain is from a study of OX40 agonist ivuxolimab in advanced cancers. Study at large: Cancers in dose escalation were hepatocellular, melanoma, renal cell and head and neck.

Comment on this clone: Its antigen is as yet unknown.

Clones were sequenced by immunoSEQ multiplex PCR, and TCRdb holds only the in-frame ones, with some missing. This sample has about 76,000 clones, with almost 85% found just once. Overall study results and limits: Expansion of clones was among the lowest in partial responders at 0.1-3.0 mg/kg. Low levels of normalized T-cell clonal expansion also appeared in some nonresponders.

This sample comprised CD4+ or CD8+ T cells sorted from blood, obtained in a trial of the OX40 agonist ivuxolimab. The TCR originated in an adult with an advanced solid tumor such as melanoma, head and neck, liver or kidney cancer.

The CDR3 DNA sequence: TGTGCCAGCAGTCTGGGGGGACCCGCAACTAATGAAAAACTGTTTTTT. Amino acid sequence: CASSLGGPATNEKLFF. The chain recombines TRBV27 with TRBJ1-4; D possibly corresponds to TRBD1 (5 bases). The CDR3 is 16 amino acids. Deletions cut 5 bases from V and 0 bases from J, with 13 bases between. Germline-derived CDR1 and CDR2 are MNHEY and SMNVEV (reference sequence).